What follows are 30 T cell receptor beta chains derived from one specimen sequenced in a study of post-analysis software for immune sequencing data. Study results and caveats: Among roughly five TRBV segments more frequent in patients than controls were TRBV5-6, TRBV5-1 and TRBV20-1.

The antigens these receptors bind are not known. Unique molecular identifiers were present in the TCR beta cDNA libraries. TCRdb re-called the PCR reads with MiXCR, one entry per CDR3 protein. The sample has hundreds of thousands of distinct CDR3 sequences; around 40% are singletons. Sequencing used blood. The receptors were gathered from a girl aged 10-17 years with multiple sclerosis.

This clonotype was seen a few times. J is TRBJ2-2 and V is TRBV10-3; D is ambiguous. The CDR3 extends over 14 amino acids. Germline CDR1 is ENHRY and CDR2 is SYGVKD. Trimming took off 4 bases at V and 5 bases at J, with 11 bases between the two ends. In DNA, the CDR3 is TGTGCCATCAGTGGGCTTGACGGGACCGGGGAGCTGTTTTTT. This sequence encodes CAISGLDGTGELFF.

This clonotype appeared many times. The chain's CDR3 is CASSQDLFGLGRYGYTF. The CDR3 DNA reads as TGCGCCAGCAGCCAAGATCTCTTTGGGCTAGGGCGCTATGGCTACACCTTC. The chain combines TRBV4-1 with TRBJ1-2; D gene unclear. This CDR3 is built from 17 residues. Trimming took off 0 bases at V and 4 bases at J, with 18 bases between the two ends. Germline assignment: CDR1 MGHRA and CDR2 YSYEKL.

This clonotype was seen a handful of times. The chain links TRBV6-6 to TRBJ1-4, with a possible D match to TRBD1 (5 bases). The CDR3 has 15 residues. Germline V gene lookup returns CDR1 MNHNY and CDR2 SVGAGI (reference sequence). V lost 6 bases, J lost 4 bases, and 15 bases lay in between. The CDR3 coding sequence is TGTGCCAGCAGCCGGCCGGGACGGAATAATGAAAAACTGTTTTTT. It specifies CASSRPGRNNEKLFF.

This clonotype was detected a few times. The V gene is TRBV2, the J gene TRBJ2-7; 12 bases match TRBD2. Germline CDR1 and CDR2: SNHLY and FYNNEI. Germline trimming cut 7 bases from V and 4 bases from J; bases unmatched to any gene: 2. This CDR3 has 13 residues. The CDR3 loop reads CASMGLAGYEQYF. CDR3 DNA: TGTGCCAGCATGGGACTAGCGGGTTACGAGCAGTACTTC.

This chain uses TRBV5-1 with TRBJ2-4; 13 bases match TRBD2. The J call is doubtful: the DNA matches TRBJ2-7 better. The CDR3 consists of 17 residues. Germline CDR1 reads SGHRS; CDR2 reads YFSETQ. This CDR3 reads CASSPGLAGVGFHEQYF. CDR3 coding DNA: TGCGCCAGCAGCCCCGGACTAGCGGGAGTAGGTTTCCACGAGCAGTACTTC.

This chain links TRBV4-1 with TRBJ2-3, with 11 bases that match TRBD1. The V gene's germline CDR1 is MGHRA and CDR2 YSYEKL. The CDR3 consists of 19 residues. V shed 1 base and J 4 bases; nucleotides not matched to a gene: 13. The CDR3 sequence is CASSQVSGAGQGASDTQYF. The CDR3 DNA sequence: TGCGCCAGCAGCCAAGTTTCGGGTGCCGGACAGGGGGCATCAGATACGCAGTATTTT.

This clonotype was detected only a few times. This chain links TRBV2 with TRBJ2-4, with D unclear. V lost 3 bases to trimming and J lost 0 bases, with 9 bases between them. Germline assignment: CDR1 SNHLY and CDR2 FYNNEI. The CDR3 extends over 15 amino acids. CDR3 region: CASSEGSLAKNIQYF. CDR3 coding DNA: TGTGCCAGCAGTGAGGGCTCATTAGCCAAAAACATTCAGTACTTC.

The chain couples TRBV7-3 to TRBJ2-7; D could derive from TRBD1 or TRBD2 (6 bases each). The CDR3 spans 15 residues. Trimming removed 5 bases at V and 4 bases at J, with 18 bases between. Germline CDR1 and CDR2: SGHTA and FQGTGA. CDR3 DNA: TGTGCCAGCAGCCCGGGGGCTCGGGGCCCATACGAGCAGTACTTC. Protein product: CASSPGARGPYEQYF.

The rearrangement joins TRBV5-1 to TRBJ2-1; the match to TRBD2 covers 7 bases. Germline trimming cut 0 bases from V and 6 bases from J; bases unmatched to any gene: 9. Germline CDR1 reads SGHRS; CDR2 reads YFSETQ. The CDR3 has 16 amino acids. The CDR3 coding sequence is TGCGCCAGCAGCTTGGCCGTGGGAGGGCAAGTCAATGAGCAGTTCTTC. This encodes CASSLAVGGQVNEQFF.

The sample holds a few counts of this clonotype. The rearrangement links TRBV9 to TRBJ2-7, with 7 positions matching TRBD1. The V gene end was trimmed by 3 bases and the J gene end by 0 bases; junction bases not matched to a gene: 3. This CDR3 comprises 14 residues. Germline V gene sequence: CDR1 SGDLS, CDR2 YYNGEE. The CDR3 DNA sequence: TGTGCCAGCAGCGCCTGGGACAGCTCCTACGAGCAGTACTTC. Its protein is CASSAWDSSYEQYF.

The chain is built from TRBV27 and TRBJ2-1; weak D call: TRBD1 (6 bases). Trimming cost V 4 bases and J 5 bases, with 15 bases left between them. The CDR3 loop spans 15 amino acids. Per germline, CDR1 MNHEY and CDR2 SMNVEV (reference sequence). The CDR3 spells CASSYRRGTNNEQFF. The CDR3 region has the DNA TGTGCCAGCAGTTACCGGCGTGGGACAAACAATGAGCAGTTCTTC.

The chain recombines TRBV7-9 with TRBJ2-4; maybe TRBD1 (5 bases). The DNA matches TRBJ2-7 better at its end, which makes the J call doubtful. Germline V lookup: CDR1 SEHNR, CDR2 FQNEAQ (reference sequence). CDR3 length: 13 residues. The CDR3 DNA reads TGTGCCAGCAGGGACACTTTAACCTACGAGCAGTACTTC. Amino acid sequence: CASRDTLTYEQYF.

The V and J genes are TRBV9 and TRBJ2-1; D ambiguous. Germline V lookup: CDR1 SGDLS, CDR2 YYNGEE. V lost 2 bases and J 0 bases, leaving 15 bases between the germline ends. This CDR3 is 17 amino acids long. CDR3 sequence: CASSVPKGRTSYNEQFF. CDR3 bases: TGTGCCAGCAGCGTGCCGAAAGGGCGTACCTCCTACAATGAGCAGTTCTTC.

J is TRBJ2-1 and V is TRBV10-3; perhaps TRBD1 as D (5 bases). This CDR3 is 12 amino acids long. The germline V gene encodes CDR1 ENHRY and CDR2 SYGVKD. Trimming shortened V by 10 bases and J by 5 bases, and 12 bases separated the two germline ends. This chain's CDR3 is CATSVGDNEQFF. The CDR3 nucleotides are TGTGCCACTTCAGTAGGGGACAATGAGCAGTTCTTC.

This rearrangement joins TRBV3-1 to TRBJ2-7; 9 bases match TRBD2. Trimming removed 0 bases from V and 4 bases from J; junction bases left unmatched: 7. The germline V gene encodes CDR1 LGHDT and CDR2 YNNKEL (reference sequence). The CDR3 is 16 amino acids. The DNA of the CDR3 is TGTGCCAGCAGCCAAGACGTAGCGGGAGCAACATACGAGCAGTACTTC. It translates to CASSQDVAGATYEQYF.

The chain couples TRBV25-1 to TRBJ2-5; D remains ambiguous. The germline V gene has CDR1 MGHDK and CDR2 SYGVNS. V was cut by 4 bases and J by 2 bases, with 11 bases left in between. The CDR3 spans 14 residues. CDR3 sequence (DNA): TGTGCCAGCAGTGGATGGGGTCCGCAAGAGACCCAGTACTTC. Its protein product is CASSGWGPQETQYF.

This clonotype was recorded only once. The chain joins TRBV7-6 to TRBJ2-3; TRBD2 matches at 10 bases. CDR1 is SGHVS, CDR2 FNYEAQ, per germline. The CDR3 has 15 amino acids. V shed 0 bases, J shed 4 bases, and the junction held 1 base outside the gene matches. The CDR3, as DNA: TGTGCCAGCAGCTTAGCACTAGCGGGACCAGATACGCAGTATTTT. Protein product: CASSLALAGPDTQYF.

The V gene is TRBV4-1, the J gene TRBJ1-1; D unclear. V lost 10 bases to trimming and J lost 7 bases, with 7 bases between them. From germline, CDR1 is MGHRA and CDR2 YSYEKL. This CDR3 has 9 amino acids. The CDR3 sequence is CANSLEAFF. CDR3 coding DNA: TGCGCCAACTCCCTTGAAGCTTTCTTT.

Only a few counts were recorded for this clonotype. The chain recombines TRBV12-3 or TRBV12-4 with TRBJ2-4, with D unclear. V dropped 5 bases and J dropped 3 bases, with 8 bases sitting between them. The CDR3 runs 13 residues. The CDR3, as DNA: TGTGCCAGCAGTGCGGACGTCAAAAACATTCAGTACTTC. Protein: CASSADVKNIQYF.

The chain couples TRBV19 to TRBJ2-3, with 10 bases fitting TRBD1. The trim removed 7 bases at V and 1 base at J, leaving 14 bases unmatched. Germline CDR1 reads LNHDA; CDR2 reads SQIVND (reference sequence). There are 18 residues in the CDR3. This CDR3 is CASNTLRDRGPGTDTQYF. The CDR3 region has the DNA TGTGCCAGTAATACCCTCCGGGACAGGGGTCCAGGCACAGATACGCAGTATTTT.

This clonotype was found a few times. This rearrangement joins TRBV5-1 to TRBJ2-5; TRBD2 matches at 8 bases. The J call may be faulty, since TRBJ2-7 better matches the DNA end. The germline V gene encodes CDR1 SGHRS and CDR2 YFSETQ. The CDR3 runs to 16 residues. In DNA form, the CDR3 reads TGCGCCAGCAGCCCGATAGCGGGATACCTCGGTGACGAGCAGTACTTC. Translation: CASSPIAGYLGDEQYF.

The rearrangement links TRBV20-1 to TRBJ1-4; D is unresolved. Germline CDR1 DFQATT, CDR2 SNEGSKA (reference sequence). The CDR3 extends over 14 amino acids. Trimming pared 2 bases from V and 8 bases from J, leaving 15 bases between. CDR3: CSARYPSVGEKLFF. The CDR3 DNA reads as TGCAGTGCTAGATATCCCAGCGTGGGAGAAAAACTGTTTTTT.

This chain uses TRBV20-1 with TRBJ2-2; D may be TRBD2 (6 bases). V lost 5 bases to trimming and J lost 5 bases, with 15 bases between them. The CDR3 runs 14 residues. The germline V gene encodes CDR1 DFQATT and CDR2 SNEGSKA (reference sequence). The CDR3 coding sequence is TGCAGTGCTGACCACGGGAGAGGGACCGGGGAGCTGTTTTTT. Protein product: CSADHGRGTGELFF.

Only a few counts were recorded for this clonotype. CDR3 in DNA: TGTGCCAGCAGCTCCGACCTAGCTGTGGAGCAGTTCTTC. This encodes CASSSDLAVEQFF. The genes are TRBV11-1 and TRBJ2-1; the D gene is possibly TRBD2 (5 bases). Germline CDR1 is SGHAT and CDR2 is FQDESV (reference sequence). This CDR3 contains 13 residues. The germline V and J ends were trimmed by 4 bases and 10 bases, with 14 bases remaining between them.

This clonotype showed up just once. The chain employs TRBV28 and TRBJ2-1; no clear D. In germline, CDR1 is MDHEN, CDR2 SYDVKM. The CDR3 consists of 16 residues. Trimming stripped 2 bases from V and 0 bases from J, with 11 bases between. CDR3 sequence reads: CASSLPIRSSYNEQFF. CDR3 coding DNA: TGTGCCAGCAGTTTACCGATCAGAAGCTCCTACAATGAGCAGTTCTTC.

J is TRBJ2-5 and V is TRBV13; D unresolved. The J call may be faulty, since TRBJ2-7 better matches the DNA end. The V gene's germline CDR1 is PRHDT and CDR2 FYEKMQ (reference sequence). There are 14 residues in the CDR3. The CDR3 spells CASSLWGSTVEQYF. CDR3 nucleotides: TGTGCCAGCAGCTTATGGGGTAGTACGGTCGAGCAGTACTTC.

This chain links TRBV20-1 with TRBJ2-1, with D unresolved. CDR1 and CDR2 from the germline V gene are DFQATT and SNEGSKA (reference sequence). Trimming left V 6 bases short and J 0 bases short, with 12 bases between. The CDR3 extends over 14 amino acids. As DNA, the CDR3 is TGCAGTGCCCAAGGGTGGGGCTCCTACAATGAGCAGTTCTTC. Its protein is CSAQGWGSYNEQFF.

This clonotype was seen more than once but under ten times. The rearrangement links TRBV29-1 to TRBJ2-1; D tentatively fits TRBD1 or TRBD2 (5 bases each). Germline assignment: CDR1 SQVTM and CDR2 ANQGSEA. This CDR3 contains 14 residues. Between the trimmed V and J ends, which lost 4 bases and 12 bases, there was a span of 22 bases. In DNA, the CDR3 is TGCAGCGTTGTCTCTCGGGGACGGTCAGGCGGGCAGTTCTTC. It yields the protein CSVVSRGRSGGQFF.

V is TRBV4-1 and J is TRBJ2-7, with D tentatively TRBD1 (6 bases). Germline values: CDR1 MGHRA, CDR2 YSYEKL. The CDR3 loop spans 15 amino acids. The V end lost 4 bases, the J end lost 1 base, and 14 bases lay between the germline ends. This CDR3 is CASSPTTQGSYEQYF. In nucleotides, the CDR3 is TGCGCCAGCAGCCCGACCACGCAGGGGTCCTACGAGCAGTACTTC.

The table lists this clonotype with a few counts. The CDR3 DNA is TGTGCCAGCAGCCAAGACGAGGGGAGAGAGAGTGGCTACACCTTC. This encodes CASSQDEGRESGYTF. The J gene is TRBJ1-2, the V gene TRBV4-2, with D perhaps TRBD1 (5 bases). The V end lost 0 bases, the J end lost 7 bases, and 15 bases lay between the germline ends. CDR3 size: 15 residues. Germline V gives CDR1 LGHNA, CDR2 YNFKEQ.